These T cell receptor beta chains were read from a single sample in a study of blood T cell repertoires in COVID-19. Sequencing was performed with immunoSEQ multiplex PCR; in TCRdb, only in-frame clones are kept and a portion is missing. The sample lists about half a million clones; approximately 92% were seen once. The sample was peripheral blood. These receptors were taken from a man aged 18 to 30 with COVID-19, enrolled during active disease. CDR3s include the opening cysteine and the closing phenylalanine or tryptophan.

v_call: TRBV5-1
j_call: TRBJ1-2
cdr3_aa: CASSLNRRDGYTF

v_call: TRBV12-2
j_call: TRBJ2-7
cdr3_aa: CASRLPQGRTYEQYF

v_call: TRBV5-1
j_call: TRBJ2-7
cdr3_aa: CASSEGGGAYEQYF

v_call: TRBV24-1
j_call: TRBJ2-1
cdr3_aa: CATSGGTGSYNEQFF

v_call: TRBV6-5
j_call: TRBJ1-6
cdr3_aa: CASSYVRVGNSPLHF

v_call: TRBV12-5
j_call: TRBJ1-1
cdr3_aa: CASGLNGGLTEAFF

v_call: TRBV18
j_call: TRBJ2-2
cdr3_aa: CASSPLLNTGELFF

v_call: TRBV7-9
j_call: TRBJ2-3
cdr3_aa: CASSLMGIGTDTQYF

v_call: TRBV27
j_call: TRBJ2-5
cdr3_aa: CASSLSTSGETQYF

v_call: TRBV9
j_call: TRBJ2-1
cdr3_aa: CASSVAGSLAAESSYNEQFF

v_call: TRBV5-6
j_call: TRBJ2-6
cdr3_aa: CASSLDTGGFAGANVLTF